This T cell receptor (beta chain) emerged from a study of blood T cell repertoires in COVID-19. In germline, CDR1 is SQVTM, CDR2 ANQGSEA. With V trimmed by 1 base and J by 4 bases, 9 bases remained unmatched. The CDR3 covers 16 residues. Using immunoSEQ multiplex PCR, the repertoire was profiled, and TCRdb retains in-frame clones only, with some absent. The profile shows some 40,000 clones, over 70% of them singletons. This receptor was obtained from a human donor in a cohort sampled during active COVID-19. The sequenced sample was peripheral blood. V usage is TRBV29-1 and J usage is TRBJ2-7; 11 bases fit TRBD1. DNA of the CDR3: TGCAGCGTTGAAGCCCCCTCGGACAGGGGGCTTTACGAGCAGTACTTC. Encoded protein: CSVEAPSDRGLYEQYF.